Listed below are T cell receptor beta chains from one sample, sequenced in a study of blood T cell repertoires in COVID-19. Assay used: immunoSEQ multiplex PCR; TCRdb lists only in-frame clones, some missing. This sample has roughly 350,000 clones, with more than 75% found just once. The source material was peripheral blood. The receptors here all came from a woman aged 25 to 39 with COVID-19, enrolled during active disease. CDR3s include the opening cysteine and the closing phenylalanine or tryptophan. The order of the fields is V gene, D gene, clone size, J gene, CDR3 DNA, CDR3 protein. A D gene is named only where the DNA matches it firmly. Size values are once, few and many counts, or a class for expanded clones, and some rows have none.

>TRBV18|NA|NA|TRBJ2-7
TGTGCCAGCTCACCACGCACAGGTAGACCCTACGAGCAGTACTTC
CASSPRTGRPYEQYF
>TRBV4-1|NA|NA|TRBJ2-3
TGCGCCAGCAGCCTCCGACAGGGAGGAGATACGCAGTATTTT
CASSLRQGGDTQYF
>TRBV11-1|TRBD2|NA|TRBJ2-7
TGTGCCAGCAGCTTCGGGACTAGCGGGGTTTACGAGCAGTACTTC
CASSFGTSGVYEQYF
>TRBV4-1|NA|NA|TRBJ1-1
TGCGCCAGCAGCCAAGATCTAGCGACCCTGGCGAGCACTGAAGCTTTCTTT
CASSQDLATLASTEAFF
>TRBV6-5|NA|few|TRBJ2-2
TGTGCCAGCAGTTTCCGGACAGTAAACACCGGGGAGCTGTTTTTT
CASSFRTVNTGELFF
>TRBV5-1|NA|NA|TRBJ1-3
TGCGCCAGCAGCTTGGTCGGGAGCTCTGGAAACACCATATATTTT
CASSLVGSSGNTIYF
>TRBV28|TRBD2|NA|TRBJ2-1
TGTGCCAGCCGCCCACTAGCGAACCACAATGAGCAGTTCTTC
CASRPLANHNEQFF
>TRBV9|TRBD2|NA|TRBJ2-2
TGTGCCAGCAGCGTGGGACTAGCGGGCGCCACCGGGGAGCTGTTTTTT
CASSVGLAGATGELFF
>TRBV25-1|TRBD2|NA|TRBJ2-1
TGTGCCAGCGGGACTAGCGGGAGGGCGGTGCAGTTCTTC
CASGTSGRAVQFF
>TRBV9|TRBD2|NA|TRBJ2-2
TGTGCCAGCAGCGTCTTAGCGGGAGAGGTCGGGGAGCTGTTTTTT
CASSVLAGEVGELFF
>TRBV19|NA|NA|TRBJ2-1
TGTGCCAGTAGTACCGACAGGACCCTGAACAATGAGCAGTTCTTC
CASSTDRTLNNEQFF
>TRBV19|NA|NA|TRBJ2-7
TGTGCCAGTAGTATAGGGACATCGGGTGAGCAGTACTTC
CASSIGTSGEQYF
>TRBV6-6|NA|NA|TRBJ2-4
TGTGCCAGCAACCCTCTAGGAGTTGGCAAAAACATTCAGTACTTC
CASNPLGVGKNIQYF
>TRBV5-1|TRBD1|NA|TRBJ2-1
TGCGCCAGCAGCTTGGCCAAGGGACAGGGCTACAATGAGCAGTTCTTC
CASSLAKGQGYNEQFF
>TRBV5-1|NA|NA|TRBJ2-1
TGCGCCAGCAGCTTGGTGGCAGGGGACAATGAGCAGTTCTTC
CASSLVAGDNEQFF
>TRBV2|TRBD1|NA|TRBJ2-1
TGTGCCAGCAGTACAGGGGGCGGGAATGAGCAGTTCTTC
CASSTGGGNEQFF
>TRBV10-3|TRBD2|NA|TRBJ2-7
TGTGCCATCGCGGGGAGCGGGAGAAACGAGCAGTACTTC
CAIAGSGRNEQYF
>TRBV4-2|NA|NA|TRBJ2-1
TGTGCCAGCAGCCAAGGTGGCGGGAATGCCTACAATGAGCAGTTCTTC
CASSQGGGNAYNEQFF
>TRBV6-4|TRBD2|once|TRBJ2-3
TGTGCCAGCAGTGCACTAGCGGGAGGAGGCACAGATACGCAGTATTTT
CASSALAGGGTDTQYF
>TRBV6-2/TRBV6-3|NA|few|TRBJ2-7
TGTGCCAGCAGTTACCCCCGGACAGAAAAATACGAGCAGTACTTC
CASSYPRTEKYEQYF
>TRBV7-8|NA|NA|TRBJ2-1
TGTGCCAGCAGCCGCGACATCTACAATGAGCAGTTCTTC
CASSRDIYNEQFF
>TRBV28|TRBD2|NA|TRBJ2-1
TGTGCCAGCAGTAGCGGGACCCCGAACAATGAGCAGTTCTTC
CASSSGTPNNEQFF
>TRBV18|TRBD2|NA|TRBJ2-5
TGTGCCAGCTCACCAGGACTAGCGGGGCAAGAGACCCAGTACTTC
CASSPGLAGQETQYF
>TRBV28|NA|NA|TRBJ1-1
TGTGCCAGCAGTTTGACCGGAGTGAACACTGAAGCTTTCTTT
CASSLTGVNTEAFF